This T cell receptor (beta chain) comes out of a study of T cells in Graves' hyperthyroidism and ophthalmopathy. The CDR3 consists of 18 residues. V was pared by 5 bases and J by 3 bases, with 16 bases of the junction left unmatched. CDR1 is SGHVS, CDR2 FQNEAQ, per germline. Graves' hyperthyroidism was deemed stable absent ophthalmopathy progression within 18 months. Regarding the study as a whole: Progression to ophthalmopathy was predicted a median of approximately 6.4 months early. Ophthalmopathy was distinguished from stable hyperthyroidism by 13 V-J signatures. Most clonotypes expanded in thyroid above 0.001 were likewise present in blood.

Amplification yielded TCR beta CDR3 regions, with RNA transcripts as the source. A set of HTBI primers served as the primers for a first-round RT-PCR of the TCR CDR3. MiXCR, applied by TCRdb to the multiplex PCR reads, yields one record per CDR3 protein. The table includes around 340,000 distinct CDR3 sequences, 15% to 20% detected once. This clonotype was counted many times. Antigen specificity is unknown. The sequence was collected from a man aged 30-40 years with Graves' hyperthyroidism. The sequencing sample was made of blood. This chain connects TRBV7-8 to TRBJ2-1; 7 bases agree with TRBD1. The CDR3 sequence: CASSPGLRGRRYYNEQFF. CDR3 in DNA: TGTGCCAGCAGCCCGGGATTGAGGGGGCGCCGATACTACAATGAGCAGTTCTTC.